One and the same sample provided the 21 T cell receptor beta chains below, sequenced in a study of cytomegalovirus exposure and HLA in healthy donors. Both 60 Vbeta primers and 13 Jbeta primers went into the PCR. The method was immunoSEQ multiplex PCR; TCRdb's version includes in-frame clones alone and lacks a portion of them. Altogether around 150,000 clones are present, about 80% being singletons, with the ten largest covering approximately 1%. What was sequenced was PBMCs. These receptors were taken from a woman aged 40 to 50 in good health and CMV-seronegative.

The CDR3 DNA follows: TGTGCCAGCAGCTTACGGACAGATACGCAGTATTTT. This codes for CASSLRTDTQYF. V is TRBV11-3 and J is TRBJ2-3; D gene unclear. The V gene's germline CDR1 is SGHNT and CDR2 YENEEA. CDR3 length equals 12 residues. V dropped 2 bases and J dropped 3 bases, with 3 bases sitting between them.

V gene TRBV27 combines with J gene TRBJ2-3; TRBD1 is a possible D gene (6 bases). The length of the CDR3 is 15 residues. Germline V lookup: CDR1 MNHEY, CDR2 SMNVEV (reference sequence). V gave up 0 bases and J gave up 6 bases, with 13 bases separating them. The DNA for the CDR3 is TGTGCCAGCAGTTTATCCCGAGATAGGGGGGATACGCAGTATTTT. Translation gives CASSLSRDRGDTQYF.

This chain links TRBV5-1 with TRBJ2-3; 10 bases are shared with TRBD1. With V trimmed by 4 bases and J by 1 base, 3 bases remained unmatched. This CDR3 comprises 15 residues. CDR1 and CDR2 from the germline V gene are SGHRS and YFSETQ. CDR3 sequence: CASSRGTGGTDTQYF. In nucleotides, the CDR3 is TGCGCCAGCAGCCGAGGGACAGGGGGCACAGATACGCAGTATTTT.

The chain couples TRBV27 to TRBJ2-5; TRBD2 aligns across 8 bases. J was trimmed by 7 bases and V by 5 bases; bases with no gene match: 9. Germline V gene data show CDR1 as MNHEY and CDR2 as SMNVEV (reference sequence). The CDR3 extends over 14 amino acids. CDR3 amino acids: CASSPRGGVGTQYF. The DNA for the CDR3 is TGTGCCAGCAGTCCTCGGGGGGGAGTGGGGACCCAGTACTTC.

The chain carries TRBV7-2 and TRBJ1-1; D may be TRBD1 (5 bases). Trimming removed 3 bases at V and 8 bases at J, with 13 bases between. The CDR3 contains 13 residues. Germline CDR1 is SGHTA and CDR2 is FQGNSA. DNA for the CDR3: TGTGCCAGCAGCTTTAGGGGCTACAGGGAAGCTTTCTTT. Its translation: CASSFRGYREAFF.

V usage is TRBV5-1 and J usage is TRBJ2-5; D possibly corresponds to TRBD1 (6 bases). Trimming stripped 1 base from V and 2 bases from J, with 15 bases between. The CDR3 loop spans 16 amino acids. From germline, CDR1 is SGHRS and CDR2 YFSETQ. The CDR3 is CASSLTGLGGQETQYF. Written as DNA, the CDR3 is TGCGCCAGCAGCTTGACAGGATTAGGGGGACAAGAGACCCAGTACTTC.

V gene TRBV6-5 combines with J gene TRBJ2-7; 10 nucleotides match TRBD1. Germline assignment: CDR1 MNHEY and CDR2 SVGAGI. This CDR3 has 15 amino acids. V shed 4 bases and J 3 bases; nucleotides not matched to a gene: 6. The CDR3 DNA reads TGTGCCAGCAGTTCGCCGGACAGGGGGGTCTACGAGCAGTACTTC. It codes for CASSSPDRGVYEQYF.

This clone was counted between two and nine times. This chain links TRBV5-1 with TRBJ2-3; 8 positions agree with TRBD1. In germline, CDR1 is SGHRS, CDR2 YFSETQ. The CDR3 is 14 amino acids. The ends lost 3 bases at V and 5 bases at J; junction bases unmatched: 5. The DNA of the CDR3 is TGCGCCAGCAGCTCTGGACAGGGTGAAGATACGCAGTATTTT. Translated, it gives CASSSGQGEDTQYF.

The chain has TRBV19 and TRBJ2-7, with D unclear. The CDR3 has 14 amino acids. The V and J ends lost 7 bases and 0 bases respectively, with 13 bases between them. Per germline, CDR1 LNHDA and CDR2 SQIVND (reference sequence). The CDR3 loop is CASTRTESSYEQYF. The DNA for the CDR3 is TGTGCCAGTACCCGAACGGAGAGCTCCTACGAGCAGTACTTC.

The genes are TRBV28 and TRBJ2-6, with TRBD2 matching over 8 bases. CDR1 is MDHEN and CDR2 is SYDVKM in the germline V gene. This CDR3 region has 17 residues. The ends lost 5 bases at V and 2 bases at J; junction bases unmatched: 8. The CDR3 region has the DNA TGTGCCAGCAGTCTCCGGGAGGGGTTAGCTGGGGCCAACGTCCTGACTTTC. It yields the protein CASSLREGLAGANVLTF. Looking up the rest from reference TRBV28 and TRBJ2-6 gives the full variable domain: DVKVTQSSRYLVKRTGEKVFLECVQDMDHENMFWYRQDPGLGLRLIYFSYDVKMKEKGDIPEGYSVSREKKERFSLILESASTNQTSMYLCASSLREGLAGANVLTFGAGSRLTVL.

The rearrangement joins TRBV7-2 to TRBJ1-2; a possible D gene is TRBD1 (5 bases). CDR1 is SGHTA and CDR2 is FQGNSA in the germline V gene. The CDR3 runs to 13 residues. V dropped 3 bases and J dropped 6 bases, with 11 bases sitting between them. The CDR3 DNA reads TGTGCCAGCAGCTTTCGACAGAGAGATGGCTACACCTTC. Its translation: CASSFRQRDGYTF.

The chain recombines TRBV6-1 with TRBJ1-5; D is undetermined. From germline, CDR1 is MNHNS and CDR2 SASEGT. The V end was cut by 1 base, the J end by 9 bases, with 19 bases between. The CDR3 spans 16 residues. This chain's CDR3 is CASSEGPMGVLLPQHF. CDR3 nucleotide sequence: TGTGCCAGCAGTGAAGGTCCCATGGGAGTCCTCCTGCCCCAGCATTTT.

V and J are TRBV28 and TRBJ1-4, with 9 bases identical to TRBD1. The junction had 12 bases not matched to a gene; V was cut back by 10 bases and J by 0 bases. The CDR3 is 17 residues long. Germline CDR1 MDHEN, CDR2 SYDVKM. In DNA, the CDR3 is TGTGCCACCACAACCGGGACAGGGCTTTCAACTAATGAAAAACTGTTTTTT. Translating gives CATTTGTGLSTNEKLFF.

This clone was detected only a few times. V and J are TRBV5-1 and TRBJ2-1, with TRBD2 matching over 7 bases. V dropped 9 bases and J dropped 2; count of bases not matched to a gene: 8. This CDR3 is built from 14 residues. The V gene's germline CDR1 is SGHRS and CDR2 YFSETQ. The CDR3 DNA reads as TGCGCCAACAACAGCGGGAAGGCCTACAATGAGCAGTTCTTC. Amino acid sequence: CANNSGKAYNEQFF.

The rearrangement links TRBV28 to TRBJ2-7; 8 bases match TRBD1. This CDR3 has 15 residues. Germline V gene data show CDR1 as MDHEN and CDR2 as SYDVKM. With 4 bases clipped from V and 2 bases from J, the junction kept 7 bases outside the gene matches. The CDR3 sequence: CASSSQGAIAYEQYF. The CDR3 DNA reads TGTGCCAGCAGTTCTCAGGGGGCTATTGCCTACGAGCAGTACTTC.

The V and J genes are TRBV7-6 and TRBJ2-6; D gene uncertain. Germline CDR1 is SGHVS and CDR2 is FNYEAQ. The V end lost 4 bases, the J end lost 0 bases, and 7 bases lay between the germline ends. The CDR3 contains 15 residues. CDR3 DNA: TGTGCCAGCAGCTCCTACAGCTCTGGGGCCAACGTCCTGACTTTC. Amino acids: CASSSYSSGANVLTF.

The V gene is TRBV7-3, the J gene TRBJ1-2, with TRBD1 matching over 9 bases. CDR1 and CDR2 from the germline V gene are SGHTA and FQGTGA. V lost 4 bases to trimming and J lost 6 bases; unmatched junction nucleotides: 3. The CDR3 has 13 residues. The CDR3 reads CASSSRQGDGYTF. The CDR3 DNA sequence: TGTGCCAGCAGCTCACGACAGGGGGATGGCTACACCTTC. The variable domain in full, with the rest retrieved from reference TRBV7-3 and TRBJ1-2, is GAGVSQTPSNKVTEKGKYVELRCDPISGHTALYWYRQSLGQGPEFLIYFQGTGAADDSGLPNDRFFAVRPEGSVSTLKIQRTERGDSAVYLCASSSRQGDGYTFGSGTRLTVV.

This chain connects TRBV7-3 to TRBJ1-2, with 8 bases lining up with TRBD1. This CDR3 has 13 residues. Germline V gene data show CDR1 as SGHTA and CDR2 as FQGTGA. J lost 8 bases, V lost 5 bases, and 7 bases had no gene match. The CDR3 region is CASSPRTGNGYTF. The CDR3 region has the DNA TGTGCCAGCAGCCCACGGACAGGGAACGGCTACACCTTC.

V and J are TRBV6-4 and TRBJ2-1, with 9 bases aligning to TRBD2. Germline trimming cut 8 bases from V and 6 bases from J; bases unmatched to any gene: 5. Germline lookup yields CDR1 MRHNA and CDR2 SNTAGT. The CDR3 has 13 amino acids. The DNA for the CDR3 is TGTGCCAGCGGCGGGGGGGCCATCAATGAGCAGTTCTTC. It specifies CASGGGAINEQFF.

The chain carries TRBV29-1 and TRBJ1-4; the D gene is possibly TRBD1 (5 bases). Trimming took 1 base from V and 2 from J, leaving 8 bases between them. The CDR3 consists of 14 residues. Germline V gives CDR1 SQVTM, CDR2 ANQGSEA. The CDR3 reads CSVEVGVTNEKLFF. The DNA of the CDR3 is TGCAGCGTTGAAGTAGGGGTGACTAATGAAAAACTGTTTTTT.

The chain employs TRBV4-2 and TRBJ1-2; 7 bases map to TRBD1. Germline V lookup: CDR1 LGHNA, CDR2 YNFKEQ. The CDR3 is 15 amino acids. The V gene end was trimmed by 2 bases and the J gene end by 8 bases; junction bases not matched to a gene: 11. This CDR3 reads CASSQFETGVEGYTF. CDR3 in DNA: TGTGCCAGCAGCCAATTTGAAACAGGGGTAGAGGGCTACACCTTC.